This T cell receptor beta chain was retrieved from a study of T cells expressing NK-cell markers. Study summary: According to the study, TCR beta repertoires originated from sorted CD3+CD56+NKG2C+, CD3+CD56+NKG2C- and CD3+CD56-NKG2C+ T cells. One of the eight sequenced donors was seronegative, whereas the other seven were HCMV-seropositive.

Study observations and caveats: These same clonotypes (in several donors) also led the CD3+CD56-NKG2C+ fraction. Five or six of the donors carried dominant NKG2C+ clonotypes that took up about 1.0-7.0% of their CD8+ T cells.

In regard to this clonotype: Its antigen is not known.

The CDR3 extends over 18 amino acids. Germline V gene sequence: CDR1 MRHNA, CDR2 SNTAGT. Following a re-call of the 5' RACE reads, TCRdb has one entry per CDR3 protein and lacks DNA. The table gives roughly 350,000 distinct CDR3 sequences; the top ten clones make up over 4% of it. The sequenced sample consisted of blood T cells: a sorted CD56 or NKG2C T cell subset, CD4+ or CD8+ T cells, or bulk PBMC T cells (not recorded which). The chain employs TRBV6-4 and TRBJ1-5; no DNA is available, so the TRBD1 call from TCRdb remains unchecked. The origin of this receptor is a man aged 18 to 69 in good health. Here the CDR3 reads CASSELGRVKFSNQPQHF.